The present T cell receptor (beta chain) was sequenced within a study of blood T cells in healthy people across ages. Notes on the study in general: Samples with more naive T cells showed higher observed beta diversity.

The second PCR ran 7 to 11 cycles with a sample-barcoded 5' primer and J-beta primers. TCRdb used MiXCR to reprocess the 5' RACE reads, holding one entry per CDR3 protein. The repertoire holds over 950,000 distinct CDR3 sequences, around 54% seen once, with 20% to 25% in the top ten. Trimming removed 3 bases from V and 9 bases from J, with 6 bases in between. The CDR3 totals 11 residues. Points on this clonotype: Its antigen is unidentified.

The sample was blood. The V call is TRBV12-3 or TRBV12-4, the J call TRBJ2-1; D uncertain. This clonotype was obtained from a woman aged 55-75 years in good health. The CDR3 bases are TGTGCCAGCAGTTTGGCTACTGAGCAGTTCTTC. Translation: CASSLATEQFF.